This T cell receptor (beta chain) was captured by sequencing in a study of T cells after posttransplantation cyclophosphamide. This clone has just a few counts. Busulfan-fludarabine conditioning, marrow transplant, and cyclophosphamide on days +3 and +4 were administered. The data were produced by immunoSEQ multiplex PCR, yet TCRdb's version contains in-frame clones alone and is incomplete. The data show more than 4,000 clones, with approximately 80% seen just once and roughly two fifths held by the top ten. Per the germline V gene, CDR1 is MNHEY and CDR2 is SMNVEV (reference sequence). With 5 bases clipped from V and 8 bases from J, the junction kept 11 bases outside the gene matches. The CDR3 contains 17 residues.

Sequences were derived from PBMCs, sampled 29 days after a stem cell transplant with posttransplant cyclophosphamide. The V gene is TRBV27, the J gene TRBJ2-3; 15 bases map to TRBD2. This sequence was found in a male patient aged 50 to 59 who received an allogeneic stem cell transplant from an unrelated donor, was CMV-positive, and had acute GVHD only. These T cells may partly come from the graft donor. The CDR3 coding sequence is TGTGCCAGCAGTCCCCAAGGACTAGCGGGAGGGCGGGGTACGCAGTATTTT. It codes for CASSPQGLAGGRGTQYF.